The clone carrying this T cell receptor beta chain was recorded a few times. CDR3 length: 18 amino acids. V lost 3 bases to trimming and J lost 3 bases; unmatched junction nucleotides: 9. Germline V lookup: CDR1 DFQATT, CDR2 SNEGSKA (reference sequence). The record originates from a study of blood T cells in healthy people across ages. Primers used in a second PCR of about 7 to 12 cycles were a sample-barcoded 5' primer and a J-beta primer mix. One entry per CDR3 protein, called by TCRdb with MiXCR from the 5' RACE reads. Of around 940,000 distinct CDR3 sequences listed, roughly half are singletons. The receptor was isolated from a woman aged 60-75 years in good health. The rearrangement joins TRBV20-1 to TRBJ2-3; 16 bases line up with TRBD2. Specimen: blood. CDR3 loop: CSASPSGLAGGPTDTQYF. As DNA, the CDR3 is TGCAGTGCTAGCCCATCGGGACTAGCGGGAGGGCCGACAGATACGCAGTATTTT.